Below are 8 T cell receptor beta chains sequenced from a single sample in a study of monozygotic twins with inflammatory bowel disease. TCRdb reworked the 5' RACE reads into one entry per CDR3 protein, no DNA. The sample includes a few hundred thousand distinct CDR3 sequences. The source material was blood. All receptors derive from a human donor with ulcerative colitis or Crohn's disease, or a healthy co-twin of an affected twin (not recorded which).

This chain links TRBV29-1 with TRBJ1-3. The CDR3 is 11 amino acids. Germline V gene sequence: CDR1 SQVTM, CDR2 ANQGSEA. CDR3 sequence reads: CSVESGNTIYF. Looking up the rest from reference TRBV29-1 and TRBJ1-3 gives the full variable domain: SAVISQKPSRDICQRGTSLTIQCQVDSQVTMMFWYRQQPGQSLTLIATANQGSEATYESGFVIDKFPISRPNLTFSTLTVSNMSPEDSSIYLCSVESGNTIYFGEGSWLTVV.

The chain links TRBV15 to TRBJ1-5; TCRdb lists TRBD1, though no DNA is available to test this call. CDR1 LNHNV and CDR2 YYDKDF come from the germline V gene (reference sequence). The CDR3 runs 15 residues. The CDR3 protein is CATSRAPVRDQPQHF.

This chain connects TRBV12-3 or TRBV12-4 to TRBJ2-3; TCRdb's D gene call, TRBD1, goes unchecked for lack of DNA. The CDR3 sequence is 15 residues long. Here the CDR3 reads CASGSTGDFADTQYF.

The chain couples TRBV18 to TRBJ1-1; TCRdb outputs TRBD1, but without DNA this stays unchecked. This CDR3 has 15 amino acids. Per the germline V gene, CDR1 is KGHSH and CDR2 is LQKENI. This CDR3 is CASSPVNRGATEAFF.

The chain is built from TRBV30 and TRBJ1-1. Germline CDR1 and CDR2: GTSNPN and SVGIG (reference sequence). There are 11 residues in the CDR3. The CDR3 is CAWSQTPEAFF.

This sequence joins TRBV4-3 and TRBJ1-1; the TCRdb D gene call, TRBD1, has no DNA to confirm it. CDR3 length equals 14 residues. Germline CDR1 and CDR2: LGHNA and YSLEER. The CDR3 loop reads CASSQWGRGTEAFF.

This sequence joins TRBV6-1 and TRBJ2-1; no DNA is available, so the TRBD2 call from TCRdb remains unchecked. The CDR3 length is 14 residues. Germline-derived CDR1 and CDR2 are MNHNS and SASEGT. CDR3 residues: CASSEDARGREQFF.

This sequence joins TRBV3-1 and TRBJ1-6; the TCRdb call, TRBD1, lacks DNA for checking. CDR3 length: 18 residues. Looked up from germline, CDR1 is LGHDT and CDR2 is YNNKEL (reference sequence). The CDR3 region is CASSPVTGDWGVGSPLHF.